What follows are 28 T cell receptor beta chains derived from one specimen sequenced in a study of T cells in Graves' hyperthyroidism and ophthalmopathy. TCR beta CDR3 region amplification was performed from RNA transcripts. Initially, a first-round RT-PCR of the TCR CDR3 employed the HTBI primer set. TCRdb recomputed calls from the multiplex PCR reads with MiXCR, one row per CDR3 protein. There are 300,000 to 500,000 distinct CDR3 sequences in the sample; 11% to 15% occur only once, and 25% to 30% lies in the top ten. The material sequenced was blood. All receptors derive from a middle-aged man with Graves' ophthalmopathy.

This chain uses TRBV9 with TRBJ2-3, with 8 nucleotides matching TRBD2. Germline lookup yields CDR1 SGDLS and CDR2 YYNGEE. The V segment lost 0 bases and the J segment 2 bases; nucleotides outside the gene matches: 5. There are 16 residues in the CDR3. Here the CDR3 DNA reads TGTGCCAGCAGCGTAGGGCTAGCGGGCCCCACAGATACGCAGTATTTT. Translation: CASSVGLAGPTDTQYF.

This rearrangement joins TRBV20-1 to TRBJ2-7; 9 nucleotides agree with TRBD2. CDR1 is DFQATT and CDR2 is SNEGSKA in the germline V gene (reference sequence). The CDR3 contains 16 residues. The trim removed 4 bases at V and 4 bases at J, leaving 14 bases unmatched. In DNA form, the CDR3 reads TGCAGTGCTAAGACTATAGCGGGAGACATCATGTACGAGCAGTACTTC. Its protein is CSAKTIAGDIMYEQYF.

This clonotype has a handful of counts. This sequence joins TRBV29-1 and TRBJ1-2; D unclear. CDR1 and CDR2 from the germline V gene are SQVTM and ANQGSEA. The V and J ends lost 6 bases and 2 bases respectively, with 10 bases between them. The CDR3 is 12 residues long. CDR3 DNA: TGCAGCGTCGAGAGATGGAACTATGGCTACACCTTC. This encodes CSVERWNYGYTF.

Regarding this clonotype: This sequence may be a read error, since a much larger clone differs from it by one base. The rearrangement joins TRBV2 to TRBJ2-1, with 10 bases that match TRBD2. This CDR3 spans 15 amino acids. V lost 3 bases, J lost 8 bases, and 7 bases stayed unmatched. CDR1 and CDR2 (germline): SNHLY, FYNNEI. CDR3 bases: TGTGCCAGCAGTGACAGCGGGAGGGCCTTCGATGAGCAGTTCTTC. Translated: CASSDSGRAFDEQFF.

This clonotype was recorded at least ten times. The V and J genes are TRBV18 and TRBJ2-7, with D tentatively TRBD1 (5 bases). CDR1 is KGHSH, CDR2 LQKENI, per germline. The CDR3 extends over 14 amino acids. V was cut by 6 bases and J by 1 base, with 13 bases left in between. The CDR3 bases are TGTGCCAGCTCCCAAAGACAGCAGTCCTACGAGCAGTACTTC. It encodes CASSQRQQSYEQYF. Together with reference TRBV18 and TRBJ2-7, the CDR3 gives the full variable domain: NAGVMQNPRHLVRRRGQEARLRCSPMKGHSHVYWYRQLPEEGLKFMVYLQKENIIDESGMPKERFSAEFPKEGPSILRIQQVVRGDSAAYFCASSQRQQSYEQYFGPGTRLTVT.

This chain connects TRBV6-1 to TRBJ1-4; 7 bases align to TRBD1. The CDR3 spans 14 residues. Trimming took 6 bases from V and 5 from J; bases not matched to a gene: 6. Germline V lookup: CDR1 MNHNS, CDR2 SASEGT. The CDR3 nucleotides read TGTGCCAGCAGGAAGGACAGGAGCAATGAAAAACTGTTTTTT. This encodes CASRKDRSNEKLFF.

The chain recombines TRBV12-5 with TRBJ2-5; D is unresolved. V was clipped by 6 bases and J by 0 bases, with 8 bases between them. This CDR3 is built from 13 residues. From germline, CDR1 is LGHNT and CDR2 FRNRAP. The CDR3 sequence is CASGPTNQETQYF. CDR3 DNA sequence: TGTGCTAGTGGGCCCACGAACCAAGAGACCCAGTACTTC.

The chain is built from TRBV19 and TRBJ2-5, with a weak D call TRBD1 (7 bases). V was cut by 5 bases and J by 3 bases, with 16 bases left in between. The germline V gene has CDR1 LNHDA and CDR2 SQIVND (reference sequence). The CDR3 is 15 amino acids. The CDR3 loop reads CASSSRTGLKETQYF. CDR3 in DNA: TGTGCCAGTAGTTCCAGGACAGGACTAAAAGAGACCCAGTACTTC. Full variable domain (outside the CDR3, taken from reference TRBV19 and TRBJ2-5): DGGITQSPKYLFRKEGQNVTLSCEQNLNHDAMYWYRQDPGQGLRLIYYSQIVNDFQKGDIAEGYSVSREKKESFPLTVTSAQKNPTAFYLCASSSRTGLKETQYFGPGTRLLVL.

This clonotype was recorded many times. The chain has TRBV7-6 and TRBJ2-5; 7 bases align to TRBD2. The CDR3 has 17 amino acids. Per germline, CDR1 SGHVS and CDR2 FNYEAQ. Unmatched junction bases numbered 18, after V lost 6 bases and J lost 5 bases. The CDR3 reads CASSSGLGRGLAETQYF. DNA for the CDR3: TGTGCCAGCAGTTCCGGACTAGGTCGGGGTTTGGCGGAGACCCAGTACTTC.

The V gene is TRBV5-1, the J gene TRBJ2-1; 8 nucleotides line up with TRBD2. The J call is doubtful: the DNA matches TRBJ2-7 better. The CDR3 runs 15 residues. Per the germline V gene, CDR1 is SGHRS and CDR2 is YFSETQ. CDR3 in amino acids: CASSLGTSSYNEQYF. CDR3 bases: TGCGCCAGCAGCTTGGGGACTAGCTCATACAATGAGCAGTACTTC.

This clonotype has a count of ten or more. This chain connects TRBV6-5 to TRBJ2-7; possibly TRBD1 or TRBD2 for D (7 bases each). CDR1 and CDR2 (germline): MNHEY, SVGAGI. Trimming pared 7 bases from V and 2 bases from J, leaving 24 bases between. The CDR3 runs to 17 residues. The CDR3 region is CASIRLAGGGSAYEQYF. CDR3 coding DNA: TGTGCCAGCATCCGACTAGCAGGGGGAGGGTCGGCCTACGAGCAGTACTTC.

The gene calls are TRBV7-2 and TRBJ2-1; tentative D call: TRBD1 (8 bases). CDR3 size: 18 residues. Trimming cost V 5 bases and J 5 bases, with 25 bases left between them. From germline, CDR1 is SGHTA and CDR2 FQGNSA. In DNA, the CDR3 is TGTGCCAGCAGCCGAAGGTATGCGGGGGACAGGAAAAACAATGAGCAGTTCTTC. It translates to CASSRRYAGDRKNNEQFF.

This clonotype showed up many times. The chain has TRBV6-1 and TRBJ1-1, with D hard to call. The CDR3 has 13 amino acids. Germline V gives CDR1 MNHNS, CDR2 SASEGT. V was cut by 6 bases and J by 4 bases, with 12 bases left in between. CDR3 amino acids: CASRPGTATEAFF. For the CDR3, the DNA is TGTGCCAGCAGACCCGGCACAGCCACTGAAGCTTTCTTT.

Concerning this clonotype: A much more abundant neighbour one base away suggests this may be a read error. The V call is TRBV10-3, the J call TRBJ2-3, with no clear D. Trimming removed 10 bases at V and 0 bases at J, with 14 bases between. There are 14 residues in the CDR3. The germline V gene encodes CDR1 ENHRY and CDR2 SYGVKD. The CDR3 loop reads CATRDTGSTDTQYF. CDR3 nucleotide sequence: TGTGCCACCAGAGACACCGGGAGCACAGATACGCAGTATTTT.

The chain links TRBV12-3 or TRBV12-4 to TRBJ2-7; D is uncertain. V shed 7 bases and J shed 2 bases, with 15 bases lying between them. This CDR3 region has 14 residues. The chain's CDR3 is CASTLSPPPYEQYF. CDR3 coding DNA: TGTGCCAGCACCCTTAGCCCGCCACCCTACGAGCAGTACTTC.

Ten or more counts support this clonotype. J is TRBJ1-1 and V is TRBV18; D perhaps matches TRBD1 (6 bases). V lost 2 bases and J 0 bases, leaving 10 bases between the germline ends. The CDR3 runs 15 residues. Germline lookup yields CDR1 KGHSH and CDR2 LQKENI. CDR3 bases: TGTGCCAGCTCACCAGCGGGGGGGCTGAACACTGAAGCTTTCTTT. It is translated as CASSPAGGLNTEAFF.

In regard to this clonotype: A read error may be the cause here, since a much bigger clone is one base away. The CDR3 does not close with the conserved phenylalanine or tryptophan, likely indicating a read error. CDR3 nucleotides: TGTGCCAGCAGCGTAGATCCAGGGGTTAATTCACCCCTCCACCTT. Translated: CASSVDPGVNSPLHL. The chain is built from TRBV9 and TRBJ1-6, with TRBD1 as a possible D gene (6 bases). V lost 0 bases, J lost 6 bases, and 10 bases lay in between. The CDR3 consists of 15 residues. In germline, CDR1 is SGDLS, CDR2 YYNGEE.

This chain connects TRBV5-1 to TRBJ2-7; 8 positions match TRBD1. The CDR3 runs to 14 residues. CDR1 is SGHRS and CDR2 is YFSETQ in the germline V gene. V shed 3 bases, J shed 7 bases, and the junction held 9 bases outside the gene matches. The CDR3 reads CASSSGTGLWEQYF. The CDR3 DNA is TGCGCCAGCAGCTCTGGGACAGGTTTGTGGGAGCAGTACTTC. Full variable domain (remainder filled in from reference TRBV5-1 and TRBJ2-7): KAGVTQTPRYLIKTRGQQVTLSCSPISGHRSVSWYQQTPGQGLQFLFEYFSETQRNKGNFPGRFSGRQFSNSRSEMNVSTLELGDSALYLCASSSGTGLWEQYFGPGTRLTVT.

In this sample, this clonotype turned up many times. The chain joins TRBV2 to TRBJ2-7; 16 bases are shared with TRBD2. The CDR3 has 17 residues. CDR1 is SNHLY, CDR2 FYNNEI, per germline. With 6 bases clipped from V and 4 bases from J, the junction kept 9 bases outside the gene matches. CDR3: CASRAGTSGRAGYEQYF. CDR3 in DNA: TGTGCCAGCAGGGCCGGGACTAGCGGGAGGGCCGGTTACGAGCAGTACTTC.

This clonotype was seen many times. V gene TRBV11-2 combines with J gene TRBJ2-5; tentative D call: TRBD1 (6 bases). V was cut by 4 bases and J by 8 bases, with 8 bases left in between. CDR3 length equals 11 residues. Germline lookup yields CDR1 SGHAT and CDR2 FQNNGV. The CDR3 DNA follows: TGTGCCAGCAGCTCCGGGACAACCCAGTACTTC. The encoded protein is CASSSGTTQYF.

As concerns this clonotype: With a much larger clone just one base away, this may be a read error. The chain combines TRBV28 with TRBJ1-5; D unresolved. Germline V gives CDR1 MDHEN, CDR2 SYDVKM. Trimming removed 8 bases at V and 2 bases at J, with 13 bases between. The CDR3 runs 14 residues. The chain's CDR3 is CASGPRLGNQPQHF. The CDR3 nucleotides read TGTGCCAGCGGTCCCCGACTCGGCAATCAGCCCCAGCATTTT.

This clonotype was detected ten times or more. The gene calls are TRBV11-3 and TRBJ2-1, with D hard to call. Between the trimmed V and J ends, which lost 3 bases and 0 bases, there was a span of 21 bases. The V gene's germline CDR1 is SGHNT and CDR2 YENEEA. This CDR3 region has 19 residues. CDR3: CASSLDSRLYETSYNEQFF. The DNA for the CDR3 is TGTGCCAGCAGCTTGGATAGCAGACTGTACGAGACCTCCTACAATGAGCAGTTCTTC.

This clonotype was found a few times. V gene TRBV6-1 combines with J gene TRBJ1-4, with TRBD1 matching 7 bases. CDR1 and CDR2 (germline): MNHNS, SASEGT. V gave up 4 bases and J gave up 7 bases; unmatched junction bases: 9. The CDR3 totals 15 residues. This CDR3 is CASSVGDSPTEKLFF. The DNA for the CDR3 is TGTGCCAGCAGTGTCGGGGACAGCCCTACTGAAAAACTGTTTTTT.

This clonotype was recorded at least ten times. The V gene is TRBV6-1, the J gene TRBJ1-2; 9 nucleotides align to TRBD1. The CDR3 runs 13 residues. The trim removed 5 bases at V and 6 bases at J, leaving 4 bases unmatched. From germline, CDR1 is MNHNS and CDR2 SASEGT. CDR3 in amino acids: CASSRQGGHGYTF. The CDR3 nucleotides read TGTGCCAGCAGTCGACAGGGGGGCCATGGCTACACCTTC.

This clonotype occurred many times. The CDR3 DNA reads as TGTGCCAGCAGCTCACTTTCCGGACTAGCGGGATTTGCAAATACGCAGTATTTT. Translation: CASSSLSGLAGFANTQYF. The genes are TRBV11-1 and TRBJ2-3, with TRBD2 matching over 12 bases. Looked up from germline, CDR1 is SGHAT and CDR2 is FQDESV (reference sequence). V shed 4 bases and J 7 bases; nucleotides not matched to a gene: 15. The CDR3 spans 18 residues.

In this sample, this clonotype turned up many times. The chain links TRBV7-9 to TRBJ2-5; TRBD1 aligns across 12 bases. The CDR3 is 16 residues long. The germline V gene encodes CDR1 SEHNR and CDR2 FQNEAQ (reference sequence). V shed 5 bases and J 5 bases; nucleotides not matched to a gene: 9. CDR3 region: CASSQPWDRGQETQYF. The CDR3 nucleotides read TGTGCCAGCAGCCAACCGTGGGACAGGGGGCAGGAGACCCAGTACTTC.

This clonotype was seen a handful of times. This chain connects TRBV5-6 to TRBJ1-2; D remains ambiguous. CDR3 size: 14 residues. V lost 2 bases to trimming and J lost 2 bases, with 10 bases between them. Germline CDR1 is SGHDT and CDR2 is YYEEEE. CDR3 coding DNA: TGTGCCAGCAGCTTTCTCAGAAAAAACTATGGCTACACCTTC. Translated: CASSFLRKNYGYTF.

Only a few counts were recorded for this clonotype. The rearrangement joins TRBV27 to TRBJ1-1, with D perhaps matching TRBD1 (6 bases). This CDR3 is 17 amino acids long. Germline loops: CDR1 MNHEY, CDR2 SMNVEV (reference sequence). V was trimmed by 0 bases and J by 11 bases, leaving 25 bases between them. The CDR3 DNA sequence: TGTGCCAGCAGTTTATCCCCACACCTCAGATCAGGGGTTTCTGCTTTCTTT. Its translation is CASSLSPHLRSGVSAFF.